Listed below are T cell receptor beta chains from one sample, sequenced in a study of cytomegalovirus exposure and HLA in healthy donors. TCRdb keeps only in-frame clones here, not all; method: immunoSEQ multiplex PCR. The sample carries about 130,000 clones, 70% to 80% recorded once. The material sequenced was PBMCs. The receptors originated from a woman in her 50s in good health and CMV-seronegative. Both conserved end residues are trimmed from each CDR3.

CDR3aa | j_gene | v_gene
SAMGGSSYNEQF | TRBJ2-1 | TRBV29-1
ASSPAGGNYGYT | TRBJ1-2 | TRBV5-1
ASSASAGVTGANVLT | TRBJ2-6 | TRBV6-4
ASSLEGAGNQPQH | TRBJ1-5 | TRBV5-5
ASSQDGVGGSGAQETQY | TRBJ2-5 | TRBV4-2
ASSPPRGGSGNQPQH | TRBJ1-5 | TRBV28
ASSIRRGALNTEAF | TRBJ1-1 | TRBV19
ASSLGTSGRALNEQF | TRBJ2-1 | TRBV5-4
ASSPGTGVGAYEQY | TRBJ2-7 | TRBV6-6
ASSPGQGNANYGYT | TRBJ1-2 | TRBV27
ASSLSPQGAYNEQF | TRBJ2-1 | TRBV11-2
ASSLRSAGRLFEAF | TRBJ1-1 | TRBV7-9
ASSSQGGRYGYT | TRBJ1-2 | TRBV7-2
SALPGQGYSGANVLT | TRBJ2-6 | TRBV29-1
ASPRAGIKDTEAF | TRBJ1-1 | TRBV28
ASSYLGGWTGELF | TRBJ2-2 | TRBV6-5
ASSYGQGVNEKLF | TRBJ1-4 | TRBV6-5
ASSTGTGTYGYT | TRBJ1-2 | TRBV25-1
ASSLAGTEKLF | TRBJ1-4 | TRBV5-1
ASSYAWGQGNQPQH | TRBJ1-5 | TRBV6-5
ASSYAQGRASNEQF | TRBJ2-1 | TRBV6-5
ASSSQYSISNQPQH | TRBJ1-5 | TRBV6-5
ASAIQGSHYGYT | TRBJ1-2 | TRBV9
ASSLLAGDADTQY | TRBJ2-3 | TRBV5-1
ASSLGGTGPFPNEKLF | TRBJ1-4 | TRBV7-8
ASSLAVPRDTQY | TRBJ2-3 | TRBV7-2
ASSWTGSTGELF | TRBJ2-2 | TRBV6-1
ASSLLGEVNYGYT | TRBJ1-2 | TRBV23-1
ASSGGPVTEAF | TRBJ1-1 | TRBV11-3
ASSLAGDRTNEKLF | TRBJ1-4 | TRBV7-9
ASSLNIRTNTGELF | TRBJ2-2 | TRBV7-2
ASSFRQREAF | TRBJ1-1 | TRBV5-6
ASSQGYPGLINEKLF | TRBJ1-4 | TRBV4-3
ATSSPRDTSNQPQH | TRBJ1-5 | TRBV15
ASSPRDRVRDEQY | TRBJ2-7 | TRBV2
ASSQDFHRESEKLF | TRBJ1-4 | TRBV14